These 8 T cell receptor beta chains share one sample of origin, sequenced in a study of T-cell reconstitution after alpha-beta-depleted transplantation in children. A library of TCRbeta sequences, prepared with unique molecular identifiers, was generated. TCRdb fed the PCR reads into MiXCR, producing one record per CDR3 protein. This sample has approximately 340,000 distinct CDR3 sequences, with approximately 10% found just once. The material was PBMCs from the stem cell graft donor, obtained from the stem cell graft. All receptors come from a human donor who donated a stem cell graft to a child with acute lymphoblastic leukemia.

This clonotype was counted many times. The rearrangement joins TRBV29-1 to TRBJ2-5; 8 bases agree with TRBD2. Germline V gene data show CDR1 as SQVTM and CDR2 as ANQGSEA. V gave up 7 bases and J gave up 7 bases; unmatched junction bases: 11. This CDR3 spans 13 amino acids. In nucleotides, the CDR3 is TGCAGCGCCGCCCCCAGCGGGAGTGGGACCCAGTACTTC. It encodes CSAAPSGSGTQYF.

This clonotype was seen a handful of times. The J gene is TRBJ2-5, the V gene TRBV27; weak D call: TRBD2 (5 bases). Trimming took off 5 bases at V and 0 bases at J, with 16 bases between the two ends. Germline CDR1 and CDR2: MNHEY and SMNVEV (reference sequence). The CDR3 length is 16 residues. The CDR3 sequence: CASSPRLTGNQETQYF. DNA for the CDR3: TGTGCCAGCAGTCCCCGCCTAACGGGAAACCAAGAGACCCAGTACTTC.

A note on this clonotype: The junction and the germline gene differ at one end; a read error may be behind it. This rearrangement joins TRBV7-8 to TRBJ2-1, with D perhaps matching TRBD2 (5 bases). Germline CDR1 SGHVS, CDR2 FQNEAQ. The length of the CDR3 is 15 residues. The CDR3 protein is CARSLREHSYNEQFF. The CDR3 coding sequence is TGTGCCAGGAGCTTACGGGAACACTCCTACAATGAGCAGTTCTTC.

This clonotype was found a few times. V is TRBV5-5 and J is TRBJ1-1, with D perhaps matching TRBD1 (5 bases). V dropped 4 bases and J dropped 4 bases, with 14 bases sitting between them. The length of the CDR3 is 14 residues. Germline CDR1 is SGHKS and CDR2 is YYEKEE (reference sequence). CDR3: CASSPGGLRTEAFF. CDR3 DNA: TGTGCCAGCAGCCCGGGGGGGTTGCGCACTGAAGCTTTCTTT.

This clonotype has more than one count but fewer than ten. The chain couples TRBV4-1 to TRBJ2-7; 9 bases agree with TRBD2. The CDR3 loop spans 17 amino acids. Germline CDR1 and CDR2: MGHRA and YSYEKL. The V and J ends lost 0 bases and 2 bases, in that order; junction bases with no gene match: 8. The CDR3 is CASSQEGSSGITYEQYF. The CDR3 nucleotides read TGCGCCAGCAGCCAAGAGGGATCTAGCGGGATTACCTACGAGCAGTACTTC.

This clonotype was recorded many times. This chain joins TRBV15 and TRBJ2-3, with D possibly TRBD1 on 5 matching bases. V gave up 1 base and J gave up 2 bases, with 16 bases separating them. Germline V gives CDR1 LNHNV, CDR2 YYDKDF (reference sequence). CDR3 length: 17 amino acids. The CDR3 is CATSRVMWGGHTDTQYF. The DNA for the CDR3 is TGTGCCACCAGCAGAGTTATGTGGGGCGGCCACACAGATACGCAGTATTTT.

This clonotype was counted at least ten times. The chain employs TRBV10-2 and TRBJ2-7; 11 positions match TRBD2. V trimming: 8 bases; J trimming: 0 bases; junction bases outside the gene matches: 15. This CDR3 region has 18 residues. Germline V gene sequence: CDR1 WSHSY, CDR2 SAAADI. The CDR3, as DNA: TGCGCCAGCCACGCCAGTCGGCTAGCGGGAGGATCCTCCTACGAGCAGTACTTC. Protein sequence: CASHASRLAGGSSYEQYF.

This chain connects TRBV7-9 to TRBJ2-1; D gene uncertain. Trimming stripped 4 bases from V and 2 bases from J, with 9 bases between. The V gene's germline CDR1 is SEHNR and CDR2 FQNEAQ (reference sequence). This CDR3 is built from 14 residues. As DNA, the CDR3 is TGTGCCAGCAGCTCCGTGATGGCCTACAATGAGCAGTTCTTC. This codes for CASSSVMAYNEQFF.